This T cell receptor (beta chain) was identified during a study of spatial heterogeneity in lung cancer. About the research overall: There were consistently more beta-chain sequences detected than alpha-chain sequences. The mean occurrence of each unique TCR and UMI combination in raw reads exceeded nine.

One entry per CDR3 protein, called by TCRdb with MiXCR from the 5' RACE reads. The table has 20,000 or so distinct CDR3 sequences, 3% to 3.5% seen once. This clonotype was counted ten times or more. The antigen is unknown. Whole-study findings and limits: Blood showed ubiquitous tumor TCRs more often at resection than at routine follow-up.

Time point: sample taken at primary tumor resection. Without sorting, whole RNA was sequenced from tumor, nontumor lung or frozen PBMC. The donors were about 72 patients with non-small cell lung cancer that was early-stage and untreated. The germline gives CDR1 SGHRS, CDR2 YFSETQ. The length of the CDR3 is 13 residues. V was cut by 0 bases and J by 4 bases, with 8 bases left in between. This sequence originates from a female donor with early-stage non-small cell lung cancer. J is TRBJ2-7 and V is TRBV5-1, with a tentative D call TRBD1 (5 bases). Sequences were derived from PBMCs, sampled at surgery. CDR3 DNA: TGCGCCAGCAGCTTGGGACAGCAATACGAGCAGTACTTC. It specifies CASSLGQQYEQYF.